The present T cell receptor (beta chain) was sequenced within a study of early stage breast cancer tumors. Across the study: Invasive lobular carcinomas made up about 30% of the 12 ER+/PR+/HER2- tumors. Whole-study results and caveats: Enriched TCRB sequences shared across patients were mostly commonly generated sequences. Tumor and normal breast were distinguished via blood comparison in about 90% of the 16 patients.

CDR3 length: 13 amino acids. Trimming removed 6 bases from V and 1 base from J, with 8 bases in between. Germline lookup yields CDR1 ENHRY and CDR2 SYGVKD. The table came from immunoSEQ multiplex PCR; TCRdb's copy has only in-frame clones and leaves some out. The sample contains about 5,400 clones, 68% of which appear only once. Remarks on this clone: Its specificity is not known.

This chain links TRBV10-3 with TRBJ2-3; possible D gene TRBD2, 5 bases. The clonotype comes from a person aged 55 to 75 with breast cancer. Source material: breast tumor tissue. The CDR3 DNA sequence: TGTGCCATCAGCCTTAGCGGCACAGATACGCAGTATTTT. This translates into CAISLSGTDTQYF.